This T cell receptor (beta chain) was captured by sequencing in a study of cytomegalovirus exposure and HLA in healthy donors. Study in general: Around 80 million unique TCRs from HLA-typed donors were held in an early data release. General study findings and limits: Later, an analysis showed that TCR beta chains associated with HLA were more clonally expanded than others that were equally common.

Per the germline V gene, CDR1 is SEHNR and CDR2 is FQNEAQ (reference sequence). This CDR3 has 16 residues. The V and J ends lost 3 bases and 5 bases, in that order; junction bases with no gene match: 8. To note about this clone: Its cognate antigen is unknown.

The PCR contained 60 Vbeta and 13 Jbeta primers. Assay: immunoSEQ multiplex PCR; the TCRdb copy retains only in-frame clones and omits some. The sample has around 65,000 clones; the top ten hold more than 15%. The chain has TRBV7-9 and TRBJ2-2; 8 bases agree with TRBD1. The material sequenced was PBMCs. The sequence came from a boy younger than 18 in good health and CMV-seronegative. CDR3 coding DNA: TGTGCCAGCAGCTTCCCAGGGGGCGAGGAAACCGGGGAGCTGTTTTTT. Protein sequence: CASSFPGGEETGELFF.